Given below is one TCR beta chain in context. No antigen is known for it. Using its own MiXCR run on the 5' RACE reads, TCRdb lists one record per CDR3 protein. The sample has about 450,000 distinct CDR3 sequences, approximately 26% seen once. Germline assignment: CDR1 SGHKS and CDR2 YYEKEE (reference sequence). The CDR3 loop spans 14 amino acids. The germline V and J ends were trimmed by 1 base and 6 bases, with 10 bases remaining between them. This sample stems from a study of CD8 T cells in ankylosing spondylitis. General study findings and limits: For ankylosing spondylitis blood, a TCR beta motif of roughly 8 highly homologous variants appeared characteristic.

The clonotype originates from a male donor with ankylosing spondylitis. Specimen: blood, either unsorted or a sorted T cell fraction (not recorded which). The chain uses TRBV5-5 and TRBJ1-4, with D possibly being TRBD1 (5 bases). The CDR3 spells CASSLTSGHEKLFF. The DNA of the CDR3 is TGTGCCAGCAGCTTGACCTCGGGGCATGAAAAACTGTTTTTT.